One and the same sample provided the 5 T cell receptor beta chains below, sequenced in a study of regulatory T cells in long-lasting Graves disease. Arm-PCR with iRepertoire HTBI primers amplified the CDR3 regions for these TCR beta libraries. In TCRdb, the multiplex PCR reads were re-called with MiXCR into one record per CDR3 protein. In the table there are 400,000 to 500,000 distinct CDR3 sequences, 21% of which are singletons. Time point of the sample: persistent/refractory GD, antithyroid drugs over 5 years with positive TRAb. Researchers made the TCR library from RNA that was extracted from PBMCs. The starting material was peripheral blood mononuclear cells (PBMCs), obtained when the disease was refractory, from a patient treated with antithyroid drugs. The receptors derive from a female donor with Graves disease.

In regard to this clonotype: A much larger clone lies one base from this, so it may be a read error. V is TRBV28 and J is TRBJ2-5; D possibly corresponds to TRBD1 (7 bases). The V and J ends lost 6 bases and 5 bases respectively, with 16 bases between them. In germline, CDR1 is MDHEN, CDR2 SYDVKM. The CDR3 runs to 14 residues. CDR3 coding DNA: TGTGCCAGCAGAATGACAGGGACTCGTGAGACCCAGTACTTC. This codes for CASRMTGTRETQYF.

The chain recombines TRBV11-3 with TRBJ2-5; TRBD2 agrees at 13 bases. V shed 5 bases and J 2 bases; nucleotides not matched to a gene: 11. Germline V gene data show CDR1 as SGHNT and CDR2 as YENEEA. The CDR3 is 18 residues long. CDR3 loop: CASSQGLAGVLGQETQYF. The CDR3 nucleotides are TGTGCCAGCAGCCAAGGACTAGCGGGAGTACTGGGGCAAGAGACCCAGTACTTC. Filled out from reference TRBV11-3 and TRBJ2-5, the complete variable domain reads EAGVVQSPRYKIIEKKQPVAFWCNPISGHNTLYWYLQNLGQGPELLIRYENEEAVDDSQLPKDRFSAERLKGVDSTLKIQPAELGDSAVYLCASSQGLAGVLGQETQYFGPGTRLLVL.

This rearrangement joins TRBV15 to TRBJ1-3, with D hard to call. The V end was cut by 1 base, the J end by 0 bases, with 10 bases between. The V gene's germline CDR1 is LNHNV and CDR2 YYDKDF (reference sequence). This CDR3 region has 16 residues. CDR3 protein: CATSRVSAFSGNTIYF. In nucleotides, the CDR3 is TGTGCCACCAGCAGAGTCTCGGCATTCTCTGGAAACACCATATATTTT.

The J gene is TRBJ1-3, the V gene TRBV6-4, with 9 bases lining up with TRBD1. The CDR3 is 15 amino acids. V trimming: 5 bases; J trimming: 4 bases; junction bases outside the gene matches: 6. Per the germline V gene, CDR1 is MRHNA and CDR2 is SNTAGT. Here the CDR3 DNA reads TGTGCCAGCAGTTCCGGGACAGGGAGAGGAAACACCATATATTTT. Its translation is CASSSGTGRGNTIYF.

This clonotype was recorded at least ten times. The chain recombines TRBV10-3 with TRBJ2-7; tentative D call: TRBD2 (5 bases). The CDR3 runs 17 residues. CDR1 and CDR2 from the germline V gene are ENHRY and SYGVKD. The V end was cut by 4 bases, the J end by 5 bases, with 24 bases between. The CDR3 DNA is TGTGCCATCAGTGTTGAACTGGCCGGGATCACTGATGACGAGCAGTACTTC. Encoded protein: CAISVELAGITDDEQYF.